This entry features one T cell receptor (beta chain) sequence. Its target is not known. The data were obtained in a study of CXCR3-negative and CXCR3-positive naive CD8 T cells. Study-wide context: For each library, about 1.5 +/- 0.3 million TRB reads were obtained, 110 million to 150 million in total.

The method, 5' RACE with UMI labels, was used to prepare the TRB cDNA libraries. After re-calling the 5' RACE reads, TCRdb lists one entry per CDR3 protein, DNA absent. Recorded for this sample: over 45,000 distinct CDR3 sequences. The CDR3 contains 18 residues. Germline V gene lookup returns CDR1 MGHRA and CDR2 YSYEKL. Study outcomes and limitations: The TRB CDR3s that CXCR3-positive naive cells carried were more hydrophobic than those of CXCR3-negative naive cells.

Naive CD8+ T cells displayed a CD45RO-CCR7+CD27+CD95- phenotype. Sequenced input: naive CXCR3- CD8+ T cells from blood. Specified subset: CD45RO-CCR7+CD27+CD95- naive CD8+ T cells lacking CXCR3 (TNR3-). The chain couples TRBV4-1 to TRBJ2-4; there is no DNA to check the TCRdb D call of TRBD2. The clonotype comes from a human donor in good health. Some clones in this sample may be carry-over from other donors' samples. The CDR3: CASSHLREVGLTKNIQYF.